Below, 10 T cell receptor beta chains from the same sample are listed, as sequenced in a study of tissue T cells after allogeneic stem cell transplantation. Some clones are missing from TCRdb's copy, which holds only in-frame ones; the method was immunoSEQ multiplex PCR. The sample lists more than 40,000 clones; around 70% were seen once. Specimen: sorted cells pooled from one or two spleens. Receptor source: a pool of C57BL/6 mice in good health.

This clone appeared a few times. Gene names denote mouse genes. The CDR3 goes on 1 residue after the read ends, and that part is filled in from the germline J gene. The gene calls are TRBV12-1 and TRBJ2-7; 7 bases map to TRBD1. Germline V gene lookup returns CDR1 SGHSN and CDR2 HYEKVE. The ends lost 2 bases at V and 4 bases at J; junction bases unmatched: 1. The CDR3 has 12 residues. CDR3 DNA (partial): TGTGCCAGCTCTCAACAGGGGTATGAACAGTAC. Its translation is CASSQQGYEQY. The full CDR3 reads CASSQQGYEQYF.

Comments on this clone: Gene names follow the mouse nomenclature. The read terminates 1 residue ahead of where the CDR3 ends, so the germline J gene completes it. This chain links TRBV5 with TRBJ2-3, with 9 nucleotides matching TRBD1. Per germline, CDR1 LGHNA and CDR2 YNLKQL (reference sequence). V trimming: 2 bases; J trimming: 0 bases; junction bases outside the gene matches: 3. The CDR3 length is 16 residues. Partial CDR3 DNA: TGTGCCAGCAGCCAACCGGACAGGGGTAGTGCAGAAACGCTGTAT. Its protein product is CASSQPDRGSAETLY. The entire CDR3 is CASSQPDRGSAETLYF.

Worth noting for this clone: Mouse gene names and germline throughout. From the germline J gene comes the end of the CDR3, since the read stops 1 residue before it. The V gene is TRBV29, the J gene TRBJ1-6, with a possible D match to TRBD1 (5 bases). TRBJ1-6 is identified as an open reading frame with a role that is uncertain. V was shortened by 1 base and J by 5 bases, with 6 bases between the two germline ends. Germline V gives CDR1 MSHET, CDR2 SYDVDS. The length of the CDR3 is 14 residues. CDR3 protein: CASSLWGDNSPLYF. The part of the CDR3 DNA that was read is TGTGCTAGCAGTTTATGGGGGGATAATTCGCCCCTCTAC.

A remark on this clone: The gene names given are mouse names. The read ends 1 residue before the CDR3 terminus; that terminus is restored from the germline J gene. The genes are TRBV3 and TRBJ2-4, with TRBD1 identical over 7 bases. Germline V lookup: CDR1 SNHLY, CDR2 FYNGKV (reference sequence). The V gene end was trimmed by 8 bases and the J gene end by 1 base; junction bases not matched to a gene: 3. This CDR3 is built from 13 residues. The CDR3 bases that were read are TGTGCCAGCGGGACAGACCGTCAAAACACCTTGTAC. This translates into CASGTDRQNTLY. The whole CDR3 reads CASGTDRQNTLYF.

About this clone itself: These gene names are mouse names. The read ends 1 residue before the CDR3 terminus; that terminus is restored from the germline J gene. The chain has TRBV13-3 and TRBJ1-4, with D perhaps matching TRBD1 (6 bases). Germline V gives CDR1 NNHDY, CDR2 SYVADS. The CDR3 runs to 14 residues. With 2 bases removed from V and 4 bases from J, the gap between germline ends came to 9 bases. CDR3 DNA (partial): TGTGCCAGCAGTGACGCAGGGGTCAACGAAAGATTATTT. It translates to CASSDAGVNERLF. The entire CDR3 protein is CASSDAGVNERLFF.

As concerns this clone: Mouse names are used for the genes. The read gets to within 1 residue of the CDR3 end, and the germline J gene fills in the rest. The chain carries TRBV3 and TRBJ1-4; 9 bases map to TRBD1. Germline CDR1 SNHLY, CDR2 FYNGKV (reference sequence). V lost 2 bases, J lost 7 bases, and 2 bases stayed unmatched. The length of the CDR3 is 14 residues. The sequenced CDR3 bases are TGTGCCAGCAGCTTAAGACAGGGGGGCGAAAGATTATTT. This sequence encodes CASSLRQGGERLF. The full CDR3 protein is CASSLRQGGERLFF.

Note on this clone: Gene labels here are mouse ones. The CDR3 end lies 1 residue beyond the end of the read and is filled in from the germline J gene. The chain couples TRBV14 to TRBJ2-7; TRBD1 matches at 8 bases. Trimming took 5 bases from V and 7 from J; bases not matched to a gene: 2. The germline CDR1 and CDR2 sequences are SGHDT and FRDEAV. There are 11 residues in the CDR3. Here the CDR3 reads CASRTGDEQYF. CDR3 DNA (partial): TGTGCCAGCAGGACAGGGGACGAACAGTAC.

Points on this clone: Mouse germline and gene names are used. The read stops 1 residue short of the end of the CDR3; the missing end is completed from the germline J gene. V usage is TRBV3 and J usage is TRBJ2-5, with a weak D call TRBD2 (6 bases). Trimming removed 4 bases from V and 0 bases from J, with 8 bases in between. Germline loops: CDR1 SNHLY, CDR2 FYNGKV (reference sequence). This CDR3 spans 14 amino acids. CDR3 in amino acids: CASSYGGNQDTQYF. CDR3 DNA, as far as it was read: TGTGCCAGCAGCTATGGGGGTAACCAAGACACCCAGTAC.

To note about this clone: Gene names and germline refer to mouse. The CDR3 end falls 1 residue outside the read, so it is completed with the germline J gene. The chain joins TRBV3 to TRBJ1-4; tentative D call: TRBD1 (5 bases). CDR1 SNHLY and CDR2 FYNGKV come from the germline V gene (reference sequence). With 6 bases removed from V and 5 bases from J, the gap between germline ends came to 10 bases. The CDR3 consists of 13 residues. CDR3 amino acids: CASSPDINERLFF. CDR3 DNA (partial): TGTGCCAGCAGTCCGGACATTAACGAAAGATTATTT.

A word on this clone: Mouse names are used for the genes. The read stops 1 residue short of the end of the CDR3; the missing end is completed from the germline J gene. This chain connects TRBV5 to TRBJ1-2; maybe TRBD1 (6 bases). The V end was cut by 0 bases, the J end by 4 bases, with 12 bases between. Per the germline V gene, CDR1 is LGHNA and CDR2 is YNLKQL (reference sequence). The CDR3 sequence is 15 residues long. CDR3 region: CASSQESGEGSDYTF. Incomplete CDR3 DNA: TGTGCCAGCAGCCAAGAATCAGGGGAGGGCTCCGACTACACC.